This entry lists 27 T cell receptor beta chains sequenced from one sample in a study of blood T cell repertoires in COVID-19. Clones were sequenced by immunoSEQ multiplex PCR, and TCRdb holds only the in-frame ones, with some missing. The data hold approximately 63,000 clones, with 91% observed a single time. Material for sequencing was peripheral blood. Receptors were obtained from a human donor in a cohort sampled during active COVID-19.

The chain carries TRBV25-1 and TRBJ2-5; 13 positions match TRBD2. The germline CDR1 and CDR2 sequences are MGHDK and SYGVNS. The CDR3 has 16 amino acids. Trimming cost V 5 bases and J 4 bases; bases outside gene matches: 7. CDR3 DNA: TGTGCCAGCAGTCTCACCCGACTAGCGGGGGGAGAGACCCAGTACTTC. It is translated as CASSLTRLAGGETQYF.

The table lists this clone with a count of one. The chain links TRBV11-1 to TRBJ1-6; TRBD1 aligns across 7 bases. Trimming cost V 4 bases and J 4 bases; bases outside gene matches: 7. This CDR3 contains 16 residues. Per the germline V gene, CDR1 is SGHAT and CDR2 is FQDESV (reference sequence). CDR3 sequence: CASSSGQSYYNSPLHF. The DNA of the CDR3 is TGTGCCAGCAGCTCGGGACAGTCTTATTATAATTCACCCCTCCACTTT.

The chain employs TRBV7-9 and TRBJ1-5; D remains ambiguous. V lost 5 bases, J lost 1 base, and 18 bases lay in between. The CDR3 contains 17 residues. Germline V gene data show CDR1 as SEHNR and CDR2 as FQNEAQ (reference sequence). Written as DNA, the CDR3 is TGTGCCAGCAGCCCCGTGGCGGGTGATCTAAGCAATCAGCCCCAGCATTTT. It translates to CASSPVAGDLSNQPQHF.

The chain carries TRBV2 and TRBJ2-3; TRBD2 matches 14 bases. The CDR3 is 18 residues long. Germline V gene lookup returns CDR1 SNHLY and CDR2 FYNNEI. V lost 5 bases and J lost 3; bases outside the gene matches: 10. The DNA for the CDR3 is TGTGCCAGCAGTAGACCGGGACTAGCGGGAGAGCTTACAGATACGCAGTATTTT. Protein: CASSRPGLAGELTDTQYF.

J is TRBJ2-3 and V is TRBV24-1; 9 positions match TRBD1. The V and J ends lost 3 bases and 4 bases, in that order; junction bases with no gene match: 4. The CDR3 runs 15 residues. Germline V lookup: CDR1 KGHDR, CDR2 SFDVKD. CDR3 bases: TGTGCCACCAGTGATGGGACAGGGTTCGCAGATACGCAGTATTTT. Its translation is CATSDGTGFADTQYF.

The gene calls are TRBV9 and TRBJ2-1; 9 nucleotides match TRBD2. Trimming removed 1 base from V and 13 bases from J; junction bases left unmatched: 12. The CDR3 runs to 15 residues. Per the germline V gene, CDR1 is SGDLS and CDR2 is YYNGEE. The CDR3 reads CASSVSGSGGLSQFF. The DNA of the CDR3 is TGTGCCAGCAGCGTATCGGGTAGCGGGGGCCTTAGTCAGTTCTTC.

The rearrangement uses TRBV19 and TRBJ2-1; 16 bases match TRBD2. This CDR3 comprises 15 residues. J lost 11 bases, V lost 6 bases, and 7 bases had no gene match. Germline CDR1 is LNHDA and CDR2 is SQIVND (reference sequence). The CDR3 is CASSPGLAGGPQQFF. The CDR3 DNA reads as TGTGCCAGTAGCCCGGGACTAGCGGGAGGGCCGCAGCAGTTCTTC. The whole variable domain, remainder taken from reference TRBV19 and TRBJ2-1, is DGGITQSPKYLFRKEGQNVTLSCEQNLNHDAMYWYRQDPGQGLRLIYYSQIVNDFQKGDIAEGYSVSREKKESFPLTVTSAQKNPTAFYLCASSPGLAGGPQQFFGPGTRLTVL.

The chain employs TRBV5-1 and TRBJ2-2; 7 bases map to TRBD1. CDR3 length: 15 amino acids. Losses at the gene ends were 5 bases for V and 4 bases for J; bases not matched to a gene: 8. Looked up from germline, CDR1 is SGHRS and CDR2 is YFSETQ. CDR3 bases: TGCGCCAGCAGGCCCGGGACAGACCCCACCGGGGAGCTGTTTTTT. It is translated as CASRPGTDPTGELFF.

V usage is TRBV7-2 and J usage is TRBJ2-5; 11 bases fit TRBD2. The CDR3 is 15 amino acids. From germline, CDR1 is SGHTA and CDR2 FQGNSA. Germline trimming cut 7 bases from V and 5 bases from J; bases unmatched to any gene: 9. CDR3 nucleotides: TGTGCCAGCATCGAGACTAGCGGGGCTTATGAGACCCAGTACTTC. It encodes CASIETSGAYETQYF.

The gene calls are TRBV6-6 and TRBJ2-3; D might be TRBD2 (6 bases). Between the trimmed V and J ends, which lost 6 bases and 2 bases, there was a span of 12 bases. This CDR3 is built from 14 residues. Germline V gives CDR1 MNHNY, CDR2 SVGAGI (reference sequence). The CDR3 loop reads CASRAGLLTDTQYF. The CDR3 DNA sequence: TGTGCCAGCAGGGCGGGGTTACTCACAGATACGCAGTATTTT.

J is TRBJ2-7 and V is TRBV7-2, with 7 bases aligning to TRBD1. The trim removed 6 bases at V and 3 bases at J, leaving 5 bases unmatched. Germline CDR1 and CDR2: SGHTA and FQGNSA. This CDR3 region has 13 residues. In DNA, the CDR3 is TGTGCCAGCAGTTATACAGGGGACTACGAGCAGTACTTC. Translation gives CASSYTGDYEQYF.

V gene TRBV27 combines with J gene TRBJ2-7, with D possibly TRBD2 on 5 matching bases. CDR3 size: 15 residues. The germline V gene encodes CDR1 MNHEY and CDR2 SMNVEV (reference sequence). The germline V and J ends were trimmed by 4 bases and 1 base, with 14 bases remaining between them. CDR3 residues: CASSSGGRPSYEQYF. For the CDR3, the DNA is TGTGCCAGCAGTTCGGGCGGGCGCCCTTCCTACGAGCAGTACTTC.

The CDR3 DNA follows: TGTGCCAGCAGCGTAGAGGAGTCAACTGGGGCCAACGTCCTGACTTTC. It specifies CASSVEESTGANVLTF. V gene TRBV9 combines with J gene TRBJ2-6; D is undetermined. Germline V gives CDR1 SGDLS, CDR2 YYNGEE. The germline V and J ends were trimmed by 0 bases and 2 bases, with 9 bases remaining between them. CDR3 length: 16 amino acids.

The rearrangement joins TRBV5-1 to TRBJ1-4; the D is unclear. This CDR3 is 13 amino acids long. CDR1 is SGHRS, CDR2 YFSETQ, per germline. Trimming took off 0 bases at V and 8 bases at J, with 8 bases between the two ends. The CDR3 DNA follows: TGCGCCAGCAGCTTGGCCTTCGGGGAAAAACTGTTTTTT. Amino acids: CASSLAFGEKLFF.

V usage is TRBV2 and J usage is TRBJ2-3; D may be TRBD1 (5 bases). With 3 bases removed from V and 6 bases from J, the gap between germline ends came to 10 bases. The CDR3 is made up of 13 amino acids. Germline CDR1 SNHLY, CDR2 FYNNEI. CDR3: CASSEWGPDTQYF. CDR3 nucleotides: TGTGCCAGCAGTGAGTGGGGCCCCGATACGCAGTATTTT.

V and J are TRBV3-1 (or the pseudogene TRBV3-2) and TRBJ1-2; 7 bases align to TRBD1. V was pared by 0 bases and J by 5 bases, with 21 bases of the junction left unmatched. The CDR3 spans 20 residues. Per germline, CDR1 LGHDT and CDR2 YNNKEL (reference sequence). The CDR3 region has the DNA TGTGCCAGCAGCCAAGATGAAGCGTGCCCAGACAGGGAATGTCCATATGGCTACACCTTC. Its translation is CASSQDEACPDRECPYGYTF.

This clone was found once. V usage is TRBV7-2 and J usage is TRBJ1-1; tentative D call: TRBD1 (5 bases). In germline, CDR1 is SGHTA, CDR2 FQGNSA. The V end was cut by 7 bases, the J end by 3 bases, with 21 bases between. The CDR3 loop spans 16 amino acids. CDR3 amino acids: CASIPIIQGQDTEAFF. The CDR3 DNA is TGTGCCAGCATCCCAATAATTCAGGGCCAGGACACTGAAGCTTTCTTT.

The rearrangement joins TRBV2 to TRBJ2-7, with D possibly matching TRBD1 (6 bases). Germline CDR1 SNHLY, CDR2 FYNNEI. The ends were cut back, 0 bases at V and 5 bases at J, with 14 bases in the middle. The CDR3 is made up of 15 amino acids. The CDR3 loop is CASSEAGQGNDEQYF. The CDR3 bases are TGTGCCAGCAGTGAAGCGGGCCAGGGGAACGACGAGCAGTACTTC.

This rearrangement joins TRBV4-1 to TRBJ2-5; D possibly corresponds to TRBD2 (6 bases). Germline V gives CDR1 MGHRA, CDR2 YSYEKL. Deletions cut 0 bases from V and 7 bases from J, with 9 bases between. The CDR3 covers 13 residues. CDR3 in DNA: TGCGCCAGCAGCCAAGATCCTAGCGTGACCCAGTACTTC. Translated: CASSQDPSVTQYF.

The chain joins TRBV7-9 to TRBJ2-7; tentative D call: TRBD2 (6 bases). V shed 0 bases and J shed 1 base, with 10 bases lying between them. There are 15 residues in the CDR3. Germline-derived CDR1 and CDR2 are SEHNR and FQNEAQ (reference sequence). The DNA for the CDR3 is TGTGCCAGCAGCTTAGCTAGACGGGGGTCCTACGAGCAGTACTTC. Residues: CASSLARRGSYEQYF.

The CDR3 sequence is CSSLFGTSGSTEQFF. CDR3 bases: TGCAGCTCACTCTTCGGGACTAGCGGAAGTACTGAGCAGTTCTTC. This chain connects TRBV29-1 to TRBJ2-1, with 11 positions matching TRBD2. Germline values: CDR1 SQVTM, CDR2 ANQGSEA. V lost 8 bases, J lost 9 bases, and 15 bases stayed unmatched. CDR3 length: 15 amino acids.

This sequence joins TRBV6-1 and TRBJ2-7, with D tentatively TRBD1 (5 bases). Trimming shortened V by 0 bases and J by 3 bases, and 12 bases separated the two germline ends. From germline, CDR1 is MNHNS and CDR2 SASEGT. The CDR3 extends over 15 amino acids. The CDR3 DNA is TGTGCCAGCAGTGAAGCGCGTTCGGACATCTACGAGCAGTACTTC. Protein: CASSEARSDIYEQYF.

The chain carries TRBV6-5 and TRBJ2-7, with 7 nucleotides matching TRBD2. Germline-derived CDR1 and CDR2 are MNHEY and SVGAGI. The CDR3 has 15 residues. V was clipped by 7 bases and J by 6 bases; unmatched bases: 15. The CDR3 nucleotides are TGTGCCAGCACCGGGAGGTGGGAGGGCCTCGTCGAGCAGTACTTC. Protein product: CASTGRWEGLVEQYF.

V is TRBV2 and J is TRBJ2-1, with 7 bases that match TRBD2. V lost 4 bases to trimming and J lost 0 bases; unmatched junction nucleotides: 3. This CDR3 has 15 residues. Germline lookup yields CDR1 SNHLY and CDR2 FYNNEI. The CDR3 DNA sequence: TGTGCCAGCAGTGCAACGGGGGGCTCCTACAATGAGCAGTTCTTC. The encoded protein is CASSATGGSYNEQFF.

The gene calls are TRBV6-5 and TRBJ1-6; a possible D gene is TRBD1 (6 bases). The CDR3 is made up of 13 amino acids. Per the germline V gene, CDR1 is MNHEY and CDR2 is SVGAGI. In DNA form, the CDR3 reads TGTGCTCACCAGGGGCTAAATAATTCACCCCTCCACTTT. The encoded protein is CAHQGLNNSPLHF.

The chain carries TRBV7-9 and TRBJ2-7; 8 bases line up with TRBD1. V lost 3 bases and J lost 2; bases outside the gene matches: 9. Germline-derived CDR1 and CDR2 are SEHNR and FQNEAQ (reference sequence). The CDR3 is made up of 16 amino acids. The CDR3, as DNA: TGTGCCAGCAGCTTGCAGATGGGACAGGTTGCCTACGAGCAGTACTTC. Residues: CASSLQMGQVAYEQYF.

The CDR3 spells CASRSLPRLAGADTQYF. The CDR3 coding sequence is TGTGCCAGCAGGAGTCTCCCTAGGCTAGCGGGAGCAGATACGCAGTATTTT. The chain employs TRBV27 and TRBJ2-3; 10 bases align to TRBD2. V gave up 6 bases and J gave up 4 bases; unmatched junction bases: 13. The germline gives CDR1 MNHEY, CDR2 SMNVEV (reference sequence). The CDR3 has 17 residues.